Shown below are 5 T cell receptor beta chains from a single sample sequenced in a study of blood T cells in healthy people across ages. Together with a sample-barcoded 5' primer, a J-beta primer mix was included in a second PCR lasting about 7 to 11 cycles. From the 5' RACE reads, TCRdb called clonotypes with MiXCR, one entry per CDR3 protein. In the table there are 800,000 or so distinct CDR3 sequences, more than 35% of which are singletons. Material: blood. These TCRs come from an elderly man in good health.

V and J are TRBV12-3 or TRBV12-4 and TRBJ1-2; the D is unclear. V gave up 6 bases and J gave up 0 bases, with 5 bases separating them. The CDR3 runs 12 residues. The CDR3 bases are TGTGCCAGCAGCCAGTCTAACTATGGCTACACCTTC. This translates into CASSQSNYGYTF.

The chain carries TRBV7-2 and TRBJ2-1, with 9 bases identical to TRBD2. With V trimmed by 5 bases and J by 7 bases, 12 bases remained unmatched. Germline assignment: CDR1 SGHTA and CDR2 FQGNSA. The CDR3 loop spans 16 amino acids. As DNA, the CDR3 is TGTGCCAGCAGCCCCTATAGCGGGAGCTTTACAAATGAGCAGTTCTTC. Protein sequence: CASSPYSGSFTNEQFF.

CDR3 sequence: CSAWGTSGNYNEQFF. The CDR3 bases are TGCAGTGCTTGGGGGACTAGCGGGAACTACAATGAGCAGTTCTTC. The chain recombines TRBV20-1 with TRBJ2-1; 13 bases are shared with TRBD2. The germline CDR1 and CDR2 sequences are DFQATT and SNEGSKA (reference sequence). This CDR3 contains 15 residues. J was trimmed by 3 bases and V by 5 bases; bases with no gene match: 4.

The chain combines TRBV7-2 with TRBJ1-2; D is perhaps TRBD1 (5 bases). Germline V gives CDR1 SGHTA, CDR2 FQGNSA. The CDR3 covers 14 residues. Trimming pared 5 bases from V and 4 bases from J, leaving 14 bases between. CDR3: CASSPRQPPYGYTF. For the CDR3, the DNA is TGTGCCAGCAGCCCGAGACAGCCTCCCTATGGCTACACCTTC.

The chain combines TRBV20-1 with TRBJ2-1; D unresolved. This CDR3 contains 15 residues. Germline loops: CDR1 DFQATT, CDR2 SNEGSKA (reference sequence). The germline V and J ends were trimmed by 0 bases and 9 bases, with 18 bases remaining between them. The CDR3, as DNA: TGCAGTGCTAGAGATGGCAAGGTGCGCCAGGCTGAGCAGTTCTTC. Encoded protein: CSARDGKVRQAEQFF.